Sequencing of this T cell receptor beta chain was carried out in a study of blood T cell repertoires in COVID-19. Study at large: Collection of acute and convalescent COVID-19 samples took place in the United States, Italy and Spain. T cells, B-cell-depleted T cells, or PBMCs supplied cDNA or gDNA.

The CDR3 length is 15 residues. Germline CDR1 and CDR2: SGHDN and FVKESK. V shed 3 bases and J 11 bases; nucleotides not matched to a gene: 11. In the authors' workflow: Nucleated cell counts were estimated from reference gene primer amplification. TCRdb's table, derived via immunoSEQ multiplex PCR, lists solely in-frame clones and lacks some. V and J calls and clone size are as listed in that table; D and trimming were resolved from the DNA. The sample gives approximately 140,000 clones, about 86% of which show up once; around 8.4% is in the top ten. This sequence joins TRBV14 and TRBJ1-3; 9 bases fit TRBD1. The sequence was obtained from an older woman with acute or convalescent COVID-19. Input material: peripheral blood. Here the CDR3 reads CASSQSRTGVGPIYF. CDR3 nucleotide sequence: TGTGCCAGCAGCCAGTCCCGGACAGGGGTCGGTCCCATATATTTT.